The rows below give T cell receptor beta chains drawn from one sample of a study of Tregs in tolerant kidney transplant recipients. Libraries were prepared by immunoSEQ multiplex PCR; TCRdb keeps only in-frame clonotypes and omits some of them. The sample has tens of thousands of clones, roughly 90% seen once. Here the sequenced sample was CD4+ T cells from blood (PBMCs), taken 24 months after the transplant. The receptors derive from a human patient who received a combined kidney and bone marrow transplant. A subset of T cells may come from the graft donor. CDR3s leave out the opening cysteine and the closing phenylalanine or tryptophan. The order of the fields is CDR3 protein, J gene, clone size, V gene. The size field is filled for only some rows; it gives once, few, many or a size class.

cdr3_aa: ASSPATSGRRYEQY
j_call: TRBJ2-7
clone_size: NA
v_call: TRBV6-6

cdr3_aa: ASSLGLAGGLSTDTQY
j_call: TRBJ2-3
clone_size: NA
v_call: TRBV4-3

cdr3_aa: ASSRQHTDSGNTIY
j_call: TRBJ1-3
clone_size: NA
v_call: TRBV4-3

cdr3_aa: ASSIRGGTDTQY
j_call: TRBJ2-3
clone_size: NA
v_call: TRBV19

cdr3_aa: ASSTETSSYEQY
j_call: TRBJ2-7
clone_size: NA
v_call: TRBV19

cdr3_aa: ASSSFFTESSYNEQF
j_call: TRBJ2-1
clone_size: few
v_call: TRBV27

cdr3_aa: ASSTSPGQGYGYT
j_call: TRBJ1-2
clone_size: NA
v_call: TRBV9

cdr3_aa: ATRGASYEQY
j_call: TRBJ2-7
clone_size: NA
v_call: TRBV7-2

cdr3_aa: ASSLDFSYRNEQF
j_call: TRBJ2-1
clone_size: NA
v_call: TRBV5-1

cdr3_aa: ASSDRGYEQY
j_call: TRBJ2-7
clone_size: NA
v_call: TRBV6-1

cdr3_aa: ASSYLLKGMNTEAF
j_call: TRBJ1-1
clone_size: NA
v_call: TRBV11-2

cdr3_aa: AIPGQDYNEQF
j_call: TRBJ2-1
clone_size: NA
v_call: TRBV6-1

cdr3_aa: ASSLAGVSGYEQY
j_call: TRBJ2-7
clone_size: NA
v_call: TRBV19

cdr3_aa: ASRSTGTPTYEQY
j_call: TRBJ2-7
clone_size: NA
v_call: TRBV7-2

cdr3_aa: ASSQIGDSTDTQY
j_call: TRBJ2-3
clone_size: once
v_call: TRBV4-3

cdr3_aa: ASTRDSNYEQY
j_call: TRBJ2-7
clone_size: NA
v_call: TRBV2

cdr3_aa: ASSSGGVGETQY
j_call: TRBJ2-5
clone_size: NA
v_call: TRBV5-1

cdr3_aa: ASSILGRGPFSGNTIY
j_call: TRBJ1-3
clone_size: once
v_call: TRBV19

cdr3_aa: ASSLERTGESSYEQY
j_call: TRBJ2-7
clone_size: NA
v_call: TRBV11-3

cdr3_aa: ASSQDLSGPTGVRDNEQF
j_call: TRBJ2-1
clone_size: NA
v_call: TRBV4-2

cdr3_aa: ASSSRTGGPNTEAF
j_call: TRBJ1-1
clone_size: NA
v_call: TRBV5-4

cdr3_aa: ASNRGNNQPQH
j_call: TRBJ1-5
clone_size: NA
v_call: TRBV19

cdr3_aa: ATSTGAKSPLH
j_call: TRBJ1-6
clone_size: NA
v_call: TRBV10-3

cdr3_aa: ASSLELARTYEQY
j_call: TRBJ2-7
clone_size: NA
v_call: TRBV5-7

cdr3_aa: ASTRAAGGPYEQY
j_call: TRBJ2-7
clone_size: few
v_call: TRBV19

cdr3_aa: ASSPAGGVTEAF
j_call: TRBJ1-1
clone_size: NA
v_call: TRBV7-2

cdr3_aa: ASSPGKIWETQY
j_call: TRBJ2-5
clone_size: NA
v_call: TRBV27

cdr3_aa: ASKGQQAKNIQY
j_call: TRBJ2-4
clone_size: once
v_call: TRBV19

cdr3_aa: ASNFMVRDTDTQY
j_call: TRBJ2-3
clone_size: NA
v_call: TRBV7-2

cdr3_aa: ASSLAENQPQH
j_call: TRBJ1-5
clone_size: NA
v_call: TRBV11-2

cdr3_aa: ASSPGLAGAPEQY
j_call: TRBJ2-7
clone_size: NA
v_call: TRBV4-1

cdr3_aa: ASSNDRHSNQPQH
j_call: TRBJ1-5
clone_size: NA
v_call: TRBV6-1

cdr3_aa: ASSLGGLGANEQF
j_call: TRBJ2-1
clone_size: NA
v_call: TRBV7-2

cdr3_aa: SVLAGGYNEQF
j_call: TRBJ2-1
clone_size: NA
v_call: TRBV29-1

cdr3_aa: ASSLMTGQETQY
j_call: TRBJ2-5
clone_size: once
v_call: TRBV7-9

cdr3_aa: ASSEGQFYEQY
j_call: TRBJ2-7
clone_size: few
v_call: TRBV2

cdr3_aa: ASSLGLAGEIDTQY
j_call: TRBJ2-3
clone_size: NA
v_call: TRBV7-7

cdr3_aa: ASSPLGGLYEQY
j_call: TRBJ2-7
clone_size: NA
v_call: TRBV18

cdr3_aa: ASSYNSAVYYGYT
j_call: TRBJ1-2
clone_size: NA
v_call: TRBV6-6

cdr3_aa: ASKDNIYGYT
j_call: TRBJ1-2
clone_size: NA
v_call: TRBV28

cdr3_aa: ASSYEGTGLANEQF
j_call: TRBJ2-1
clone_size: NA
v_call: TRBV6-5

cdr3_aa: ASSTHLRGGRNEQF
j_call: TRBJ2-1
clone_size: NA
v_call: TRBV19

cdr3_aa: ASRRQQETQY
j_call: TRBJ2-5
clone_size: NA
v_call: TRBV11-2

cdr3_aa: SVGGYSGSGETQY
j_call: TRBJ2-5
clone_size: few
v_call: TRBV29-1

cdr3_aa: ASSYAGLEQPQH
j_call: TRBJ1-5
clone_size: NA
v_call: TRBV6-6

cdr3_aa: ASSRSGTQY
j_call: TRBJ2-5
clone_size: NA
v_call: TRBV6-5

cdr3_aa: ASSKTSGSYEQY
j_call: TRBJ2-7
clone_size: NA
v_call: TRBV11-3

cdr3_aa: AWSVITSGSQF
j_call: TRBJ2-1
clone_size: NA
v_call: TRBV30

cdr3_aa: ASSPPTGFEQY
j_call: TRBJ2-7
clone_size: NA
v_call: TRBV5-5

cdr3_aa: ASSWDRGTEAF
j_call: TRBJ1-1
clone_size: once
v_call: TRBV5-1

cdr3_aa: ATSRGIDRVWLRGEGYT
j_call: TRBJ1-2
clone_size: NA
v_call: TRBV15

cdr3_aa: ASSSWKGENIQY
j_call: TRBJ2-4
clone_size: once
v_call: TRBV6-5

cdr3_aa: ASSRTSTGYYEQY
j_call: TRBJ2-7
clone_size: NA
v_call: TRBV6-5